The 12 T cell receptor beta chains reported below all come from one sample, sequenced in a study of long-term antiretroviral therapy in people with HIV. Researchers report immunoSEQ v3.0 was run at survey level. Method: immunoSEQ multiplex PCR; TCRdb's copy keeps in-frame clones and lacks some. Among over 20,000 clones listed, about four fifths were seen once. The sequences come from unsorted PBMCs, collected 0.4 years after starting antiretroviral therapy. The source is a man aged 45-65 years with HIV.

The chain combines TRBV14 with TRBJ1-1; D not resolved. V was pared by 1 base and J by 6 bases, with 9 bases between. The germline V gene has CDR1 SGHDN and CDR2 FVKESK. This CDR3 spans 13 amino acids. The CDR3 loop is CASSQVLAAEAFF. In nucleotides, the CDR3 is TGTGCCAGCAGCCAAGTTCTTGCAGCTGAAGCTTTCTTT.

The chain is built from TRBV19 and TRBJ1-4, with D perhaps TRBD1 (6 bases). Germline V gene sequence: CDR1 LNHDA, CDR2 SQIVND (reference sequence). The CDR3 has 15 residues. Trimming took off 6 bases at V and 0 bases at J, with 11 bases between the two ends. In nucleotides, the CDR3 is TGTGCCAGTAGCACAGGGAGGGCAACTAATGAAAAACTGTTTTTT. Translation gives CASSTGRATNEKLFF.

The sample holds a few counts of this clone. This chain connects TRBV4-3 to TRBJ2-1; 12 bases align to TRBD2. Germline CDR1 and CDR2: LGHNA and YSLEER. V was pared by 2 bases and J by 10 bases, with 12 bases of the junction left unmatched. The CDR3 is 17 amino acids. CDR3 sequence reads: CASSQPHASGGAKEQFF. The DNA for the CDR3 is TGCGCCAGCAGCCAACCCCACGCTAGCGGGGGGGCAAAGGAGCAGTTCTTC.

On this clone: One end of the junction fails to match germline, which may point to a read error. This rearrangement joins TRBV11-2 to TRBJ2-3, with D perhaps TRBD1 or TRBD2 (5 bases each). Germline V CDR1 and CDR2: SGHAT, FQNNGV. The CDR3 runs to 11 residues. The CDR3 nucleotides are TGTGCCAGCAGCTTAGGTGGGCCCGGGGCTTTT. It encodes CASSLGGPGAF.

The chain has TRBV5-4 and TRBJ1-3; D gene unclear. The CDR3 is 15 residues long. Trimming removed 4 bases from V and 4 bases from J, with 15 bases in between. The germline gives CDR1 SGHNT, CDR2 YYREEE (reference sequence). CDR3 bases: TGTGCCAGCAGCCTGGAGGGCCTGGGAGGAAACACCATATATTTT. Its protein is CASSLEGLGGNTIYF.

The chain joins TRBV6-1 to TRBJ2-1; tentative D call: TRBD2 (6 bases). Germline loops: CDR1 MNHNS, CDR2 SASEGT. The V gene lost 4 bases and the J gene lost 5 bases, with 12 bases spanning the gap. CDR3 length: 14 amino acids. The CDR3 DNA sequence: TGTGCCAGCAGTGTAATCCGGGGGAACAATGAGCAGTTCTTC. Protein product: CASSVIRGNNEQFF.

This chain joins TRBV7-8 and TRBJ1-6; TRBD1 matches at 7 bases. V lost 4 bases and J lost 8; bases outside the gene matches: 17. The CDR3 extends over 18 amino acids. CDR1 is SGHVS and CDR2 is FQNEAQ in the germline V gene. The CDR3 nucleotides read TGTGCCAGCAGCTCCCCCCGGACAGGACAGCTTTCTTATTCACCCCTCCACTTT. Translating gives CASSSPRTGQLSYSPLHF. Drawing the rest from reference TRBV7-8 and TRBJ1-6, the complete variable domain is GAGVSQSPRYKVAKRGQDVALRCDPISGHVSLFWYQQALGQGPEFLTYFQNEAQLDKSGLPSDRFFAERPEGSVSTLKIQRTQQEDSAVYLCASSSPRTGQLSYSPLHFGNGTRLTVT.

This clone has a single count. The chain has TRBV28 and TRBJ1-1; 12 nucleotides align to TRBD1. The CDR3 is 13 residues long. Germline V lookup: CDR1 MDHEN, CDR2 SYDVKM. Unmatched junction bases numbered 9, after V lost 8 bases and J lost 11 bases. CDR3: CASRRDRGLGAFF. DNA for the CDR3: TGTGCCAGCCGCCGGGACAGGGGGCTGGGGGCTTTCTTT.

The chain couples TRBV7-8 to TRBJ2-7; TRBD2 might be the D (6 bases). The V end lost 5 bases, the J end lost 3 bases, and 11 bases lay between the germline ends. The CDR3 totals 13 residues. Germline V gene sequence: CDR1 SGHVS, CDR2 FQNEAQ. CDR3 in DNA: TGTGCCAGCAGCGCATGGAGGGACTACGAGCAGTACTTC. It is translated as CASSAWRDYEQYF.

This clone was picked up one time. The genes are TRBV14 and TRBJ1-1; 8 nucleotides agree with TRBD1. The V gene end was trimmed by 0 bases and the J gene end by 6 bases; junction bases not matched to a gene: 9. Germline V gene sequence: CDR1 SGHDN, CDR2 FVKESK. The CDR3 extends over 16 amino acids. CDR3 DNA: TGTGCCAGCAGCCAAGACAGGGGGCGTTGGGGGGCTGAAGCTTTCTTT. Residues: CASSQDRGRWGAEAFF.

V and J are TRBV28 and TRBJ1-4; maybe TRBD1 (6 bases). The CDR3 covers 15 residues. Trimming took off 4 bases at V and 15 bases at J, with 24 bases between the two ends. Germline CDR1 MDHEN, CDR2 SYDVKM. Written as DNA, the CDR3 is TGTGCCAGCAGTTCGTACATAGGGACACCTCGTCTATTGTTTTTT. This translates into CASSSYIGTPRLLFF.

The chain carries TRBV12-2 and TRBJ2-7; the D call TRBD2 from the table was never checked on the DNA. TRBV12-2 is noted as a pseudogene. This CDR3 is 16 amino acids long. The CDR3 reads CASRLALSRRCYEQYF. CDR3 DNA sequence: TGTGCAAGTCGCTTAGCTCTTAGTCGCCGGTGCTACGAGCAGTACTTC.